The present entry profiles one T cell receptor beta chain with its context. Its cognate antigen has yet to be identified. No base-level quality is on record; no much larger clone is a single base apart. The library came from 5' RACE. The reads were generated on an Illumina HiSeq 2500. The second PCR ran for roughly 7 to 11 cycles and used a J-beta primer mix along with a sample-barcoded 5' primer. A unique molecular identifier was introduced onto each TCR beta cDNA molecule by a template-switch 5' adaptor carrying 12 random nucleotides. Each sample yielded at least 2.5 million CDR3-containing paired-end reads. First-strand cDNA was synthesized from all RNA with the Mint cDNA synthesis kit, primed by a TRBC-specific oligonucleotide. After uracil-DNA glycosylase treatment, a first 18-cycle PCR used universal primers M1SS and BC2_uni_R on all cDNA. The study's own analysis went as follows. For normalization, 1 million high-quality reads, each with a distinct molecular identifier, were randomly selected from each sample. Reads sharing molecular identifiers were discarded rather than binned into consensus sequences. CDR3 identification, clonotype clustering and error correction used MiTCR with a Q25 quality threshold and the strictest error-elimination algorithm. A nonparametric unseen species model with Euler transformation was used to estimate lower-bound total TCR beta diversity. TCRdb reran the public reads through fastp at Q25 and MiXCR, keeping productive beta chains. Entries are consolidated by CDR3 protein sequence, retaining the most common genes and DNA. Here the V and J calls rest on TCRdb's processing, not on the authors' analysis. For this sample the table gives 500,000 to 600,000 distinct CDR3 sequences, of which about 25% were detected only once. The ten largest account for roughly 18% of the sample.

The donors were roughly 39 Caucasian individuals from Russia, aged roughly 6 to 100 years, who were systemically healthy. Each donor gave around 9.8 milliliters of peripheral blood, collected into EDTA-treated Vacutainer tubes. Ficoll-Paque density-gradient centrifugation was used to isolate PBMCs, with at least 7 million obtained per sample. Trizol reagent was used to extract total RNA from PBMCs, with at least 5 micrograms per sample. For every donor, an aliquot of PBMCs went through flow cytometry to measure the percentages of naive CD45RAhigh/CD27high T cells. The data originate from a study of blood T cells in healthy people across ages (dated by TCRdb to between 2014 and 2017). At the level of the whole study: In model experiments, template switching captured roughly one uniquely barcoded TCR beta cDNA molecule for every two T cells. The study analyzed two additional independent replicas of 1 million unique cDNA reads from the same blood draw for two donors, one aged 18 to 30 and one aged 80 or older. Donors were grouped into four age groups: young (average 16 years), middle-aged (under 40), aged (about 60) and long-lived (roughly 80). To avoid experimental bias, donors of different ages were randomly spread across the sequencing lanes. To track age-related changes in TCR beta repertoire diversity, the study relied on deep sequencing normalized with unique cDNA molecular identifiers. Results the study describes overall, beyond this receptor: Because the CMV infection status of the donors was unknown, age-related changes in expanded clonotypes may potentially have been confounded. Observed TCR beta diversity per million T cells fell roughly linearly with age, and a significant reduction was already apparent by age around 40. Estimates of total diversity based on one million sequenced T cells were considered lower bounds and underestimates. Bulk unsorted PBMC profiling prevented conclusive comparison of naive and antigen-experienced compartments. Compared with the aged group, the long-lived group had more naive CD4+ T cells, fewer expanded clones and increased TCR diversity, suggesting age selection. Observed TCR beta diversity correlated strongly with the percentage of naive T cells measured by flow cytometry.

Looking up the germline V gene yields CDR1 SGHTA and CDR2 FQGNSA. Cut back by 3 bases and 3 bases, the V and J ends lie 14 bases apart. The CDR3 holds 16 amino acids from the cysteine to the phenylalanine. Only the CDR3 part of the read is kept: 48 bases, read in frame from the first base. The chain couples TRBV7-2 to TRBJ2-2, with an unclear D gene assignment. The sequence derives from a woman aged 65 to 85 in good health. Sequencing used blood. The DNA sequence is TGTGCCAGCAGCTTCCGTCAGCCCCGCGACACCGGGGAGCTGTTTTTT. The translation is CASSFRQPRDTGELFF.